These 21 T cell receptor beta chains were all obtained from the same sample, sequenced in a study of Tregs in tolerant kidney transplant recipients. Recipients received nonmyeloablative bone marrow transplants from related graft donors, with transient mixed chimerism. Using immunoSEQ multiplex PCR, the repertoire was profiled, and TCRdb retains in-frame clones only, with some absent. The top ten hold roughly a sixth of the sample, which has roughly 50,000 clones, approximately 89% seen once. The input for sequencing was CD8+ T cells from blood (PBMCs), taken 12 months after the transplant. These receptors came from a human patient who received a combined kidney and bone marrow transplant. Certain T cells may be donor cells from the graft.

The chain is built from TRBV19 and TRBJ2-1; 8 bases line up with TRBD1. The CDR3 runs 17 residues. The trim removed 3 bases at V and 3 bases at J, leaving 10 bases unmatched. Looked up from germline, CDR1 is LNHDA and CDR2 is SQIVND (reference sequence). The CDR3 DNA follows: TGTGCCAGTAGTATCGTAGCCGGGACAGGTTTCTACAATGAGCAGTTCTTC. It codes for CASSIVAGTGFYNEQFF.

A single count supports this clone. The genes are TRBV28 and TRBJ2-3; 9 bases are a match to TRBD2. This CDR3 is built from 11 residues. Germline CDR1 reads MDHEN; CDR2 reads SYDVKM. The CDR3 DNA follows: TGTGAGCGGGGGGAAGCAGATACGCAGTATTTT. Translating it yields CERGEADTQYF.

V is TRBV7-3 and J is TRBJ2-1; 12 positions agree with TRBD2. The trim removed 2 bases at V and 7 bases at J, leaving 3 bases unmatched. Looked up from germline, CDR1 is SGHTA and CDR2 is FQGTGA. The CDR3 extends over 15 amino acids. CDR3 sequence: CASSLLAGGQNEQFF. In DNA, the CDR3 is TGTGCCAGCAGCTTACTAGCGGGGGGGCAAAATGAGCAGTTCTTC.

This clone was recorded once. This rearrangement joins TRBV19 to TRBJ2-7; 9 bases match TRBD2. The CDR3 extends over 15 amino acids. Per germline, CDR1 LNHDA and CDR2 SQIVND (reference sequence). V lost 6 bases and J lost 3; bases outside the gene matches: 9. The CDR3: CASSRGASGVYEQYF. CDR3 DNA sequence: TGTGCCAGTAGCCGGGGGGCTAGCGGGGTCTACGAGCAGTACTTC.

This chain connects TRBV25-1 to TRBJ2-1; D might be TRBD2 (7 bases). Trimming cost V 10 bases and J 9 bases, with 16 bases left between them. CDR3 length: 12 amino acids. Germline values: CDR1 MGHDK, CDR2 SYGVNS. The CDR3 reads CATTAGEGEQFF. CDR3 in DNA: TGTGCCACCACCGCAGGGGAGGGTGAGCAGTTCTTC.

The chain joins TRBV12-5 to TRBJ2-1; TRBD2 matches at 8 bases. The trim removed 3 bases at V and 5 bases at J, leaving 9 bases unmatched. Looked up from germline, CDR1 is LGHNT and CDR2 is FRNRAP. The length of the CDR3 is 16 residues. This chain's CDR3 is CASGFSAGGGHNEQFF. The CDR3 DNA follows: TGTGCTAGTGGTTTTTCTGCGGGAGGAGGGCACAATGAGCAGTTCTTC.

The chain carries TRBV5-5 and TRBJ2-3; TRBD1 matches 8 bases. J was trimmed by 1 base and V by 4 bases; bases with no gene match: 8. This CDR3 has 16 residues. Germline V gene data show CDR1 as SGHKS and CDR2 as YYEKEE (reference sequence). CDR3 protein: CASSINRGKGTDTQYF. CDR3 sequence (DNA): TGTGCCAGCAGCATAAACAGGGGGAAAGGCACAGATACGCAGTATTTT.

This rearrangement joins TRBV10-1 to TRBJ1-4; 7 bases are shared with TRBD1. Trimming took 3 bases from V and 5 from J; bases not matched to a gene: 15. The CDR3 length is 18 residues. Germline V lookup: CDR1 WNHNN, CDR2 SYGVQD (reference sequence). CDR3 DNA: TGCGCCAGCAGTGACAGAATAACAGGGGATGGAGTAAATGAAAAACTGTTTTTT. It codes for CASSDRITGDGVNEKLFF.

The chain carries TRBV6-5 and TRBJ2-5; tentative D call: TRBD2 (6 bases). The V end was cut by 5 bases, the J end by 5 bases, with 12 bases between. This CDR3 is 13 amino acids long. Per germline, CDR1 MNHEY and CDR2 SVGAGI. CDR3 residues: CASSQRGFETQYF. The CDR3 DNA reads as TGTGCCAGCAGTCAACGGGGGTTCGAGACCCAGTACTTC.

The V and J genes are TRBV15 and TRBJ2-2, with D perhaps matching TRBD2 (5 bases). Trimming removed 6 bases from V and 4 bases from J, with 15 bases in between. CDR3 size: 15 residues. Germline V gene lookup returns CDR1 LNHNV and CDR2 YYDKDF (reference sequence). CDR3 sequence reads: CATSPSGEGTGELFF. The CDR3 DNA sequence: TGTGCCACCAGTCCAAGCGGTGAGGGCACCGGGGAGCTGTTTTTT.

This clone was seen a few times. The J gene is TRBJ1-1, the V gene TRBV6-6; tentatively, D is TRBD1 (5 bases). Trimming cost V 0 bases and J 2 bases, with 10 bases left between them. The CDR3 is made up of 15 amino acids. In germline, CDR1 is MNHNY, CDR2 SVGAGI (reference sequence). CDR3 DNA: TGTGCCAGCAGTTACTCGAAGGGGCCTAACACTGAAGCTTTCTTT. This codes for CASSYSKGPNTEAFF.

This clone is medium-sized. The chain's CDR3 is CASSPEPGQGYEQYF. The CDR3 nucleotides read TGCGCCAGCAGCCCAGAACCGGGACAGGGTTACGAGCAGTACTTC. V usage is TRBV4-3 and J usage is TRBJ2-7; 9 nucleotides agree with TRBD1. The CDR3 contains 15 residues. CDR1 is LGHNA, CDR2 YSLEER, per germline. The junction had 8 bases not matched to a gene; V was cut back by 4 bases and J by 4 bases.

The genes are TRBV7-3 and TRBJ1-1; D call uncertain. Trimming removed 1 base at V and 10 bases at J, with 13 bases between. The CDR3 is made up of 13 amino acids. Germline CDR1 reads SGHTA; CDR2 reads FQGTGA. The CDR3 DNA reads as TGTGCCAGCAGCTTAAACCCCATCCTAGGAGCTTTCTTT. This encodes CASSLNPILGAFF.

In regard to this clone: This is likely a read error, given that the CDR3 carries no conserved phenylalanine or tryptophan at its end. No DNA is shown, since the ends of the CDR3 on it are uncertain; the CDR3 is the one TCRdb lists. The chain is built from TRBV19 and TRBJ1-2; TRBD1 is the table's D call, not checked against the DNA. Germline CDR1 reads LNHDA; CDR2 reads SQIVND (reference sequence). The CDR3 is 8 amino acids long, termini counted. The CDR3 spells CASREAGV.

The V gene is TRBV7-6, the J gene TRBJ2-2; tentatively, D is TRBD2 (6 bases). The CDR3 runs to 13 residues. Trimming shortened V by 1 base and J by 7 bases, and 7 bases separated the two germline ends. In germline, CDR1 is SGHVS, CDR2 FNYEAQ. CDR3 in DNA: TGTGCCAGCAGCTTAGGGCGGGGCGGGGAGCTGTTTTTT. Protein sequence: CASSLGRGGELFF.

The V call is TRBV9, the J call TRBJ2-5, with 7 positions matching TRBD2. V shed 3 bases, J shed 2 bases, and the junction held 7 bases outside the gene matches. Germline assignment: CDR1 SGDLS and CDR2 YYNGEE. CDR3 size: 15 residues. The CDR3 bases are TGTGCCAGCAGCGCTTCCGGGACTAAGCAAGAGACCCAGTACTTC. Translating gives CASSASGTKQETQYF.

The chain has TRBV9 and TRBJ2-7, with D perhaps matching TRBD2 (7 bases). The CDR3 consists of 15 residues. The V gene lost 4 bases and the J gene lost 2 bases, with 16 bases spanning the gap. Germline loops: CDR1 SGDLS, CDR2 YYNGEE. The CDR3 nucleotides are TGTGCCAGCAGCCCGGGGGCGGGGGTTACCTACGAGCAGTACTTC. The encoded protein is CASSPGAGVTYEQYF.

The genes are TRBV21-1 and TRBJ2-7; TRBD2 reflects the table's D call only, with no check against the DNA. TRBV21-1 is a recognized pseudogene. The CDR3 has 18 residues. The CDR3 loop reads CASSKALLVSPSSYEQYF. The CDR3 DNA reads as TGTGCCAGCAGCAAAGCGCTCCTAGTCAGCCCTAGCTCCTACGAGCAGTACTTC.

The chain carries TRBV7-9 and TRBJ2-7; D possibly corresponds to TRBD2 (5 bases). The CDR3 loop spans 12 amino acids. Trimming left V 2 bases short and J 6 bases short, with 8 bases between. Germline CDR1 and CDR2: SEHNR and FQNEAQ (reference sequence). CDR3 sequence reads: CASSLRGAEQYF. CDR3 nucleotides: TGTGCCAGCAGCTTACGGGGAGCCGAGCAGTACTTC.

Details on this clone: The identical CDR3 is also encoded by other nucleotide sequences in the sample. The CDR3, as DNA: TGTGCCAGCAGTTTACAGGGGGCATCCTACGAGCAGTACTTC. Translating it yields CASSLQGASYEQYF. The chain couples TRBV27 to TRBJ2-7; 8 nucleotides line up with TRBD1. The germline gives CDR1 MNHEY, CDR2 SMNVEV (reference sequence). With 2 bases clipped from V and 1 base from J, the junction kept 1 base outside the gene matches. The CDR3 is made up of 14 amino acids.

This sequence joins TRBV27 and TRBJ2-1; D is unresolved. Trimming took 3 bases from V and 0 from J, leaving 6 bases between them. The CDR3 consists of 14 residues. CDR1 is MNHEY, CDR2 SMNVEV, per germline (reference sequence). CDR3 DNA: TGTGCCAGCAGTTTTACTATCTCCTACAATGAGCAGTTCTTC. It codes for CASSFTISYNEQFF.